This is a list of T cell receptor beta chains from one sample in a study of blood T cell repertoires in COVID-19. Libraries were prepared by immunoSEQ multiplex PCR; TCRdb keeps only in-frame clonotypes and omits some of them. The data show 250,000 to 300,000 clones, with about nine tenths seen just once and around 11% held by the top ten. Sequencing was done on a sample of peripheral blood. These TCRs come from a woman in her 30s with COVID-19, enrolled during active disease. Both conserved end residues are part of each CDR3. D genes are given only for firm matches. Clone size is stated in some rows and not others, as once, few, many or a class when expanded.

J gene: TRBJ1-2
D gene: TRBD1
V gene: TRBV6-5
clone size: once
CDR3 DNA: TGTGCCAGCAGTCCCTACAGGGGGACTAACTATGGCTACACCTTC
CDR3 protein: CASSPYRGTNYGYTF

J gene: TRBJ2-7
D gene: TRBD1
V gene: TRBV19
clone size: .
CDR3 DNA: TGTGCCAGTAGTTCCGGGACAGGAGCCTACGAGCAGTACTTC
CDR3 protein: CASSSGTGAYEQYF

J gene: TRBJ2-5
D gene: .
V gene: TRBV28
clone size: .
CDR3 DNA: TGTGCCAGCAGTTTACGGAACAGACAAGAGACCCAGTACTTC
CDR3 protein: CASSLRNRQETQYF

J gene: TRBJ2-4
D gene: .
V gene: TRBV3-1/TRBV3-2
clone size: .
CDR3 DNA: TGTGCCAGCGGCGATGGCGGGGTCAAAAACATTCAGTACTTC
CDR3 protein: CASGDGGVKNIQYF

J gene: TRBJ1-2
D gene: .
V gene: TRBV30
clone size: .
CDR3 DNA: TGTGCCTGGAGTTCCCCCTTAAGCGGTGGCTACACCTTC
CDR3 protein: CAWSSPLSGGYTF

J gene: TRBJ2-7
D gene: .
V gene: TRBV23-1
clone size: few
CDR3 DNA: TGCGCCAGCAGTCATCCCTTCAAGAGCGAGCAGTACTTC
CDR3 protein: CASSHPFKSEQYF

J gene: TRBJ1-2
D gene: .
V gene: TRBV29-1
clone size: .
CDR3 DNA: TGCAGCGTTGAATTTCGTAGAGGCTACACCTTC
CDR3 protein: CSVEFRRGYTF

J gene: TRBJ2-3
D gene: TRBD2
V gene: TRBV10-3
clone size: .
CDR3 DNA: TGTGCCATCACTGTGGGACTAGCGGGAGATGGTGGTACGCAGTATTTT
CDR3 protein: CAITVGLAGDGGTQYF

J gene: TRBJ2-7
D gene: .
V gene: TRBV5-5
clone size: few
CDR3 DNA: TGTGCCAGCAGCAGAACAGCGGCCTACGAGCAGTACTTC
CDR3 protein: CASSRTAAYEQYF

J gene: TRBJ2-3
D gene: TRBD2
V gene: TRBV7-3
clone size: .
CDR3 DNA: TGTGCCAGCAGCCAAGGGGCGGGAGCAGGTGATACGCAGTATTTT
CDR3 protein: CASSQGAGAGDTQYF

J gene: TRBJ2-7
D gene: .
V gene: TRBV30
clone size: .
CDR3 DNA: TGTGCCTGGAGTGTCCTGCGTGCCTACGAGCAGTACTTC
CDR3 protein: CAWSVLRAYEQYF

J gene: TRBJ2-7
D gene: .
V gene: TRBV4-2
clone size: once
CDR3 DNA: TGTGCCAGCAGCCGGCCCGGGGAAATCGAGCAGTACTTC
CDR3 protein: CASSRPGEIEQYF

J gene: TRBJ2-3
D gene: TRBD1
V gene: TRBV6-4
clone size: .
CDR3 DNA: TGTGCCAGCAGTGACACACGGACAGGGGCGCGGGGTACGCAGTATTTT
CDR3 protein: CASSDTRTGARGTQYF

J gene: TRBJ2-3
D gene: .
V gene: TRBV5-1
clone size: .
CDR3 DNA: TGCGCCAGACCTGGGCACCATGATACGCAGTATTTT
CDR3 protein: CARPGHHDTQYF

J gene: TRBJ2-6
D gene: .
V gene: TRBV19
clone size: .
CDR3 DNA: TGTGCCAGTAGTGTCCAGGGCTCCTTCTCTGGGGCCAACGTCCTGACTTTC
CDR3 protein: CASSVQGSFSGANVLTF

J gene: TRBJ1-1
D gene: .
V gene: TRBV11-2
clone size: .
CDR3 DNA: TGTGCCAGCAGCTTAGGCGGGAACACTGAAGCTTTCTTT
CDR3 protein: CASSLGGNTEAFF

J gene: TRBJ2-7
D gene: TRBD1
V gene: TRBV25-1
clone size: .
CDR3 DNA: TGTGCCAGCAGTGAACCCGGGGACAGGATCTACGAGCAGTACTTC
CDR3 protein: CASSEPGDRIYEQYF

J gene: TRBJ2-3
D gene: TRBD2
V gene: TRBV9
clone size: .
CDR3 DNA: TGTGCCAGCAGCAAGCTAGCGGGAAGCACAGATACGCAGTATTTT
CDR3 protein: CASSKLAGSTDTQYF

J gene: TRBJ2-3
D gene: .
V gene: TRBV27
clone size: .
CDR3 DNA: TGTGCCAGCAGCCGAGGGACGGACTATCGCACAGATACGCAGTATTTT
CDR3 protein: CASSRGTDYRTDTQYF

J gene: TRBJ2-2
D gene: .
V gene: TRBV5-1
clone size: .
CDR3 DNA: TGCGCCAGCAGCTCGAGGACAGAACCCACCGGGGAGCTGTTTTTT
CDR3 protein: CASSSRTEPTGELFF

J gene: TRBJ2-7
D gene: TRBD2
V gene: TRBV6-6
clone size: once
CDR3 DNA: TGTGCCAGCACCGCACTAGCGGGATCCTACGAGCAGTACTTC
CDR3 protein: CASTALAGSYEQYF

J gene: TRBJ2-7
D gene: .
V gene: TRBV2
clone size: .
CDR3 DNA: TGTGCCAGCAGTGATTTACCTTTGGAGGAGCAGTACTTC
CDR3 protein: CASSDLPLEEQYF

J gene: TRBJ2-7
D gene: .
V gene: TRBV20-1
clone size: .
CDR3 DNA: TGCAGTGCTAGTGGTGCCCACTACTACGAGCAGTACTTC
CDR3 protein: CSASGAHYYEQYF

J gene: TRBJ1-5
D gene: TRBD1
V gene: TRBV3-1/TRBV3-2
clone size: .
CDR3 DNA: TGTGCCAGCAGCCAATCAGGGGGGAATCAGCCCCAGCATTTT
CDR3 protein: CASSQSGGNQPQHF